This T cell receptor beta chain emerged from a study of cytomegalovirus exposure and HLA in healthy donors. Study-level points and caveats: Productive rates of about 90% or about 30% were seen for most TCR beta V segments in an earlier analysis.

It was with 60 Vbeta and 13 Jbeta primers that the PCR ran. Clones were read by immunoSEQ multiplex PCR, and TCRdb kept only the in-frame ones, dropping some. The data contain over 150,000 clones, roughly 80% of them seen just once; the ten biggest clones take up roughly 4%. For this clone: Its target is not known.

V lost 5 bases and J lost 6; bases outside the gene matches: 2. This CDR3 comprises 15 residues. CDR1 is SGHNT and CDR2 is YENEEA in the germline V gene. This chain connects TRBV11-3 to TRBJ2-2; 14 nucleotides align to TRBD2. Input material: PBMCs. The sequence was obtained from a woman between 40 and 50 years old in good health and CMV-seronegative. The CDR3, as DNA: TGTGCCAGCAGCAAGGGACTAGCGGGAGCCGGGGAGCTGTTTTTT. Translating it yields CASSKGLAGAGELFF.